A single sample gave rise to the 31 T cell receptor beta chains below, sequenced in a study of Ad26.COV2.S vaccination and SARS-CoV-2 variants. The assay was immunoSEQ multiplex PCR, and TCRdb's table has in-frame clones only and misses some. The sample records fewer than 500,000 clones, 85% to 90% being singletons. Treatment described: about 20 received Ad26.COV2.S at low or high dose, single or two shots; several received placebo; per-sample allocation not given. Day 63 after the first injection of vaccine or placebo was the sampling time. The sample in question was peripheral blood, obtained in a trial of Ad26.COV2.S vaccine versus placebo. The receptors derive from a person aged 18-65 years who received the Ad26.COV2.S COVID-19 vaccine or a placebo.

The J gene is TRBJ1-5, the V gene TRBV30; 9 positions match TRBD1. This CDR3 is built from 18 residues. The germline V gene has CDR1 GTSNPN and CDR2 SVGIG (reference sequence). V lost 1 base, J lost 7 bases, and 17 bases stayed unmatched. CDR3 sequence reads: CAWSDNPNTQGAKQPQHF. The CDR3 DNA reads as TGTGCCTGGAGTGACAACCCCAACACACAGGGGGCAAAGCAGCCCCAGCATTTT.

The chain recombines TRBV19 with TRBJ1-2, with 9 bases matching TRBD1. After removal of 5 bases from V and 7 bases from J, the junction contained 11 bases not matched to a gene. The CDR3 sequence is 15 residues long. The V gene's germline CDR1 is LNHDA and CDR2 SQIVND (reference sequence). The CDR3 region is CASSEKPGQGGGYTF. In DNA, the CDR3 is TGTGCCAGTAGTGAAAAGCCGGGACAGGGCGGTGGCTACACCTTC.

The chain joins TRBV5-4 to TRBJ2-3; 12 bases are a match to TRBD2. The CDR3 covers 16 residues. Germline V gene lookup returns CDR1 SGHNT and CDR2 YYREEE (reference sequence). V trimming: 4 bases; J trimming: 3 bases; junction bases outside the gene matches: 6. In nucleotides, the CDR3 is TGTGCCAGCAGCGGTGGACTAGCGGGATTAACAGATACGCAGTATTTT. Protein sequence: CASSGGLAGLTDTQYF. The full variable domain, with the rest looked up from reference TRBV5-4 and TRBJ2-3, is ETGVTQSPTHLIKTRGQQVTLRCSSQSGHNTVSWYQQALGQGPQFIFQYYREEENGRGNFPPRFSGLQFPNYSSELNVNALELDDSALYLCASSGGLAGLTDTQYFGPGTRLTVL.

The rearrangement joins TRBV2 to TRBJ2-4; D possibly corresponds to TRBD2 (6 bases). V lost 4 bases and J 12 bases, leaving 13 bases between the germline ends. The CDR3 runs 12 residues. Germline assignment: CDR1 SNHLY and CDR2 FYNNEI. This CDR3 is CASSVAPGGQYF. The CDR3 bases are TGTGCCAGCAGTGTCGCCCCCGGGGGTCAGTACTTC.

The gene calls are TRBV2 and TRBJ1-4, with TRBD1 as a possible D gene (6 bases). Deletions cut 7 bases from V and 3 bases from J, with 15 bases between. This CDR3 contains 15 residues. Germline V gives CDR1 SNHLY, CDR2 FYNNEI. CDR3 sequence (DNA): TGTGCCAGCACCCTGAGGGGGGGTGCTAATGAAAAACTGTTTTTT. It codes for CASTLRGGANEKLFF.

The CDR3 spells CASSRDRADGYTF. The CDR3 nucleotides are TGTGCCAGCAGCCGGGACAGGGCCGATGGCTACACCTTC. The chain employs TRBV7-9 and TRBJ1-2, with 9 bases lining up with TRBD1. The CDR3 runs to 13 residues. Germline V gives CDR1 SEHNR, CDR2 FQNEAQ (reference sequence). Unmatched junction bases numbered 4, after V lost 5 bases and J lost 6 bases.

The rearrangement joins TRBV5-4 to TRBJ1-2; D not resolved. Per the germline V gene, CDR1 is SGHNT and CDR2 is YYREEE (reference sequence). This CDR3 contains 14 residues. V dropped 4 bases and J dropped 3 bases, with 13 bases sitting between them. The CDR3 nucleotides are TGTGCCAGCAGCCCCGGAGGGCTCGACTATGGCTACACCTTC. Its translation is CASSPGGLDYGYTF. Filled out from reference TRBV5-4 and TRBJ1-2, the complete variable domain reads ETGVTQSPTHLIKTRGQQVTLRCSSQSGHNTVSWYQQALGQGPQFIFQYYREEENGRGNFPPRFSGLQFPNYSSELNVNALELDDSALYLCASSPGGLDYGYTFGSGTRLTVV.

Written as DNA, the CDR3 is TGTGCCAGCAGCCCATCTTATCCCTCCGCAGATACGCAGTATTTT. It codes for CASSPSYPSADTQYF. The chain employs TRBV11-3 and TRBJ2-3; D not resolved. With 5 bases removed from V and 4 bases from J, the gap between germline ends came to 16 bases. Germline V CDR1 and CDR2: SGHNT, YENEEA. The length of the CDR3 is 15 residues.

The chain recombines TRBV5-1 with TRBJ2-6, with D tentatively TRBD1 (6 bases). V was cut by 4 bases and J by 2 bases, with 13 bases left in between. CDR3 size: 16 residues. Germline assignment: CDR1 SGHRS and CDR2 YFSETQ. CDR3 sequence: CASSVTGLAGANVLTF. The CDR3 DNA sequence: TGCGCCAGCAGCGTCACAGGGCTTGCTGGGGCCAACGTCCTGACTTTC. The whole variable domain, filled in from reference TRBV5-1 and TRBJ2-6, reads KAGVTQTPRYLIKTRGQQVTLSCSPISGHRSVSWYQQTPGQGLQFLFEYFSETQRNKGNFPGRFSGRQFSNSRSEMNVSTLELGDSALYLCASSVTGLAGANVLTFGAGSRLTVL.

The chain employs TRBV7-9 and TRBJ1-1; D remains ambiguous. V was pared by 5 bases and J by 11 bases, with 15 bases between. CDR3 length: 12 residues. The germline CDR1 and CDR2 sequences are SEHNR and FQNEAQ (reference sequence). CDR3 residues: CASSLLQNPAFF. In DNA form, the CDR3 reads TGTGCCAGCAGCCTTTTACAGAACCCTGCTTTCTTT.

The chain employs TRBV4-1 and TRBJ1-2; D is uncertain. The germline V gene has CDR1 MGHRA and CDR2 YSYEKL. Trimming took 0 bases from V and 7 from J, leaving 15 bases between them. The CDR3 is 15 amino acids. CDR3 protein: CASSQDSGDPPGYTF. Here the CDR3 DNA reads TGCGCCAGCAGCCAAGATAGCGGGGATCCCCCTGGCTACACCTTC.

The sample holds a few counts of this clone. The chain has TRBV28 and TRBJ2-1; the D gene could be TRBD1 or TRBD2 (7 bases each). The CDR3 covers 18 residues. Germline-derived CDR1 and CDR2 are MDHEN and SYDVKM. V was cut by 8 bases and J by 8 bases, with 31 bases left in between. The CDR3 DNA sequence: TGTGCCAGCGTCAAACCGGGCGGGAGCCGCAGGGGGGCCGATGAGCAGTTCTTC. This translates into CASVKPGGSRRGADEQFF.

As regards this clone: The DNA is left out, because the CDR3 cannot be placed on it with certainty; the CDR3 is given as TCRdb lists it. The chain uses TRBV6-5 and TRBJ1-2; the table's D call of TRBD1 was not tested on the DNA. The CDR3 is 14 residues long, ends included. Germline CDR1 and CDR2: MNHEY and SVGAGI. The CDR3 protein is CASRPPGQVGGGSF.

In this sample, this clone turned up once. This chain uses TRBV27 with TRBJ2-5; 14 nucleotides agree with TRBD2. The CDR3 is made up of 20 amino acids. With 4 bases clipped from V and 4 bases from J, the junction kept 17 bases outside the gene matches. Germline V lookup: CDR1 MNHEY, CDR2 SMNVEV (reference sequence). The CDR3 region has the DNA TGTGCCAGCAGTTCATTGCTAGAGCGAGGGACTAGCGGGAGTGGAGAGACCCAGTACTTC. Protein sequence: CASSSLLERGTSGSGETQYF.

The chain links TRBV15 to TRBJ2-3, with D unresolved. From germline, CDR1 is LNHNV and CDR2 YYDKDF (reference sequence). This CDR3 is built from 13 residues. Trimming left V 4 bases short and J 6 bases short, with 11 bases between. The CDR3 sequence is CATSTVSLDTQYF. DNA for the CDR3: TGTGCCACCAGCACGGTTAGTTTGGATACGCAGTATTTT.

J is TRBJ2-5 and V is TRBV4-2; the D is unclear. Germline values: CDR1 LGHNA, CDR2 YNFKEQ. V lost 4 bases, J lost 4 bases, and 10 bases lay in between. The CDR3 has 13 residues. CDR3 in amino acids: CASSLGVGETQYF. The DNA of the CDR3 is TGTGCCAGCAGCCTTGGGGTAGGAGAGACCCAGTACTTC.

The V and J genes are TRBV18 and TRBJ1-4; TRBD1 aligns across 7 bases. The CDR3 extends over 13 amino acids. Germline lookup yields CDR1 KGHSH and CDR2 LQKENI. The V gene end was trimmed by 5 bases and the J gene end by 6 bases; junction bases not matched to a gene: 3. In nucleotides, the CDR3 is TGTGCCAGCTCAGGGACAGTGGATGAAAAACTGTTTTTT. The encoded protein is CASSGTVDEKLFF.

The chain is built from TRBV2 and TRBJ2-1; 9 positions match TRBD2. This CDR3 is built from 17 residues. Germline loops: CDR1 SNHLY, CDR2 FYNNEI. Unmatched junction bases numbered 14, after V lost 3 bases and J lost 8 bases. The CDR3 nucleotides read TGTGCCAGCAGTGAGGCGGGACTAGCAAGAAGAGGGCATGAGCAGTTCTTC. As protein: CASSEAGLARRGHEQFF.

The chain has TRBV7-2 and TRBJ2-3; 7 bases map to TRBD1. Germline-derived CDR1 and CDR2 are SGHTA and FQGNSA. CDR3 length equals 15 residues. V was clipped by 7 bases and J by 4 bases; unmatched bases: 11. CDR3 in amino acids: CASTRDRGHSDTQYF. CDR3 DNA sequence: TGTGCCAGCACCAGGGACAGAGGCCATTCAGATACGCAGTATTTT.

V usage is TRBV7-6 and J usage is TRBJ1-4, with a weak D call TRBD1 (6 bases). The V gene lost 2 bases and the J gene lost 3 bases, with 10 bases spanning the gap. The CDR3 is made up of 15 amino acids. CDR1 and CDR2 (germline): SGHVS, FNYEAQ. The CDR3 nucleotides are TGTGCCAGCAGCTTACCAGGGGCTGCTAATGAAAAACTGTTTTTT. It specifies CASSLPGAANEKLFF.

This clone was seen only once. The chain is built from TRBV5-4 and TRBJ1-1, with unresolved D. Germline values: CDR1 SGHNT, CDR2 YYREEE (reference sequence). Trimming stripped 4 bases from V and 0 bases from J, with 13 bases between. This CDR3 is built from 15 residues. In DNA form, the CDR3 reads TGTGCCAGCAGCCCAAAGCCAATTCTGAACACTGAAGCTTTCTTT. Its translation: CASSPKPILNTEAFF. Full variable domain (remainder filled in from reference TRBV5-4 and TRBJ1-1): ETGVTQSPTHLIKTRGQQVTLRCSSQSGHNTVSWYQQALGQGPQFIFQYYREEENGRGNFPPRFSGLQFPNYSSELNVNALELDDSALYLCASSPKPILNTEAFFGQGTRLTVV.

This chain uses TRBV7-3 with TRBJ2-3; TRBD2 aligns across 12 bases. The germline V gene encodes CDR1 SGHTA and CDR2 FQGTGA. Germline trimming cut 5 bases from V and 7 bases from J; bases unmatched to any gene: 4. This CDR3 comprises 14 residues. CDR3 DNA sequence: TGTGCCAGCAGCCAGACTAGCGGGAGTAATACGCAGTATTTT. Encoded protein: CASSQTSGSNTQYF.

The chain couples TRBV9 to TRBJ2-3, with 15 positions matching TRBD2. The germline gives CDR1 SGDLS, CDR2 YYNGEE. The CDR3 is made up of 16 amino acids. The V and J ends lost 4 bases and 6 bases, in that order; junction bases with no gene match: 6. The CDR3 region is CASSIGLAGGGDTQYF. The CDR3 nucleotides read TGTGCCAGCAGCATAGGACTAGCGGGAGGGGGGGATACGCAGTATTTT.

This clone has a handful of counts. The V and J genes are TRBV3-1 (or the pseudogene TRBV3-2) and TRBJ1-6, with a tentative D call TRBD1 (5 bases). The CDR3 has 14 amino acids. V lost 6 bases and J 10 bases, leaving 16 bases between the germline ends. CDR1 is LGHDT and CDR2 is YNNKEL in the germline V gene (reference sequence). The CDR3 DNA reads TGTGCCAGCAGATCGAGGGACTTATACTCACCCCTCCACTTT. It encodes CASRSRDLYSPLHF.

The CDR3: CASSPRGAGSETQYF. The CDR3 bases are TGTGCCAGCTCACCAAGGGGGGCAGGGTCCGAGACCCAGTACTTC. The chain has TRBV18 and TRBJ2-5; D may be TRBD1 or TRBD2 (6 bases each). The CDR3 runs 15 residues. The germline CDR1 and CDR2 sequences are KGHSH and LQKENI. V lost 2 bases to trimming and J lost 5 bases, with 15 bases between them.

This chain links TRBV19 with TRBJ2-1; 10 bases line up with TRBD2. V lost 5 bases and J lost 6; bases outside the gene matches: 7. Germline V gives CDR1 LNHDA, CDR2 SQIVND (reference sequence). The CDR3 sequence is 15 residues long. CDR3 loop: CASSGSGRAANEQFF. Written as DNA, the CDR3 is TGTGCCAGTAGTGGAAGCGGGAGGGCCGCCAATGAGCAGTTCTTC.

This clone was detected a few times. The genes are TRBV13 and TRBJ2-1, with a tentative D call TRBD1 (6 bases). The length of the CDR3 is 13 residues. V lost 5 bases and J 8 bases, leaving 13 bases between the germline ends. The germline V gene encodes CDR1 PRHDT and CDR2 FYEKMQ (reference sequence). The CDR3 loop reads CASSQNNRDEQFF. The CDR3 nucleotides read TGTGCCAGCAGCCAAAATAACAGGGATGAGCAGTTCTTC. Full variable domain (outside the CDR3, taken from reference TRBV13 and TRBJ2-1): AAGVIQSPRHLIKEKRETATLKCYPIPRHDTVYWYQQGPGQDPQFLISFYEKMQSDKGSIPDRFSAQQFSDYHSELNMSSLELGDSALYFCASSQNNRDEQFFGPGTRLTVL.

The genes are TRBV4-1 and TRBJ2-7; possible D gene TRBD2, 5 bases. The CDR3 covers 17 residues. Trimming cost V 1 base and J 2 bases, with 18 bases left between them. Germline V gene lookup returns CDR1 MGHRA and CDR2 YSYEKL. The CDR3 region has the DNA TGCGCCAGCAGCCAAGGTTTTGAGGGTCCCCCCACCTACGAGCAGTACTTC. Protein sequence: CASSQGFEGPPTYEQYF.

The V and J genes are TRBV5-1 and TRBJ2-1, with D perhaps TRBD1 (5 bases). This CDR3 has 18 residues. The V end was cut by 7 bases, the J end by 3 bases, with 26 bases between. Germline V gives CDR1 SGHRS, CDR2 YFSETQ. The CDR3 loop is CASGPRGRKGFFYNEQFF. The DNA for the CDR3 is TGCGCCAGCGGACCAAGGGGCAGGAAAGGTTTCTTCTACAATGAGCAGTTCTTC.

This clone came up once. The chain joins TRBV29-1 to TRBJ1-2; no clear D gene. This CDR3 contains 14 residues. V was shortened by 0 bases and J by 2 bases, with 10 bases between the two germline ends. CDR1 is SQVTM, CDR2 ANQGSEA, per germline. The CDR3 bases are TGCAGCGTTGAAGATGGGAGCGGAAACTATGGCTACACCTTC. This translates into CSVEDGSGNYGYTF.

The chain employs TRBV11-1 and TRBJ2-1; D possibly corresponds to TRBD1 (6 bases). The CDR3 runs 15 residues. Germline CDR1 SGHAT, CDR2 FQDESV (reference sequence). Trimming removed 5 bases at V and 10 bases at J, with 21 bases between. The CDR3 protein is CASSPLFRGGGEQFF. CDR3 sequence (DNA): TGTGCCAGCAGCCCATTATTTAGAGGGGGTGGGGAGCAGTTCTTC.